This is a list of T cell receptor beta chains from one sample in a study of cytomegalovirus exposure and HLA in healthy donors. TCRdb keeps only in-frame clones here, not all; method: immunoSEQ multiplex PCR. The sample lists 250,000 to 300,000 clones, roughly 85% occurring once. The specimen was PBMCs. Receptors were obtained from a woman younger than 35 in good health and CMV-seronegative. Each CDR3 is given with its conserved first and last residue. D genes are given only for firm matches. Clone size, where shown, is once, few, many, or a class for clones that have expanded.

D gene	V gene	J gene	clone size	CDR3 protein	CDR3 DNA
TRBD2	TRBV7-9	TRBJ2-7	.	CASSSLTSRAYEQYF	TGTGCCAGCAGCTCATTGACTAGCCGTGCCTACGAGCAGTACTTC
.	TRBV4-3	TRBJ1-1	.	CASSQEIQGDLNTEAFF	TGCGCCAGCAGCCAAGAGATACAGGGAGACTTGAACACTGAAGCTTTCTTT
.	TRBV12-5	TRBJ1-2	once	CASARSGGYGYTF	TGTGCTAGTGCTAGATCAGGAGGTTATGGCTACACCTTC
.	TRBV5-1	TRBJ1-1	.	CASSLQGTEAFF	TGCGCCAGCAGTCTGCAGGGGACTGAAGCTTTCTTT
TRBD1	TRBV2	TRBJ1-2	.	CASSRTGDGYTF	TGTGCCAGCAGCCGGACAGGGGATGGCTACACCTTC
TRBD2	TRBV7-2	TRBJ2-7	.	CASSLSGSYEQYF	TGTGCCAGCAGCCTTAGCGGGAGCTACGAGCAGTACTTC
TRBD1	TRBV5-6	TRBJ2-1	.	CASSLAGQGYNEQFF	TGTGCCAGCAGCTTGGCGGGACAGGGATACAATGAGCAGTTCTTC
TRBD2	TRBV9	TRBJ2-7	.	CASSVGPTTSGDEQYF	TGTGCCAGCAGCGTAGGTCCCACGACTAGCGGGGACGAGCAGTACTTC
.	TRBV10-3	TRBJ2-2	.	CAINAARGEGELFF	TGTGCCATCAATGCTGCCAGGGGGGAAGGGGAGCTGTTTTTT
TRBD1	TRBV11-3	TRBJ2-7	.	CASSSIRGSNEQYF	TGTGCCAGCAGCTCAATCAGGGGGAGCAACGAGCAGTACTTC
TRBD1	TRBV29-1	TRBJ2-5	.	CSVESPTTGDPQETQYF	TGCAGCGTTGAATCCCCCACGACAGGGGACCCCCAAGAGACCCAGTACTTC
TRBD1	TRBV6-6	TRBJ2-7	.	CASTPSGGSYEQYF	TGTGCCAGCACCCCTTCAGGGGGCTCCTACGAGCAGTACTTC
.	TRBV20-1	TRBJ1-4	.	CSAPLGVKLFF	TGCAGTGCCCCCCTAGGAGTAAAACTGTTTTTT
TRBD1	TRBV19	TRBJ2-5	.	CARGGDRALEETQYF	TGTGCCAGAGGGGGGGACAGGGCTCTAGAAGAGACCCAGTACTTC
.	TRBV5-1	TRBJ1-6	few	CASSLDRASPLHF	TGCGCCAGCAGCTTGGACAGGGCTTCACCCCTCCACTTT
TRBD2	TRBV5-1	TRBJ2-1	once	CASSFPSGSTYNEQFF	TGCGCCAGCAGCTTCCCTAGCGGGAGTACGTACAATGAGCAGTTCTTC
TRBD1	TRBV7-2	TRBJ2-7	.	CASSYGDRGANEQYF	TGTGCCAGCAGCTATGGGGACAGGGGGGCTAACGAGCAGTACTTC
.	TRBV25-1	TRBJ1-4	.	CASSEIGGAEEKLFF	TGTGCCAGCAGTGAAATTGGAGGGGCGGAGGAAAAACTGTTTTTT
TRBD1	TRBV27	TRBJ2-7	.	CASSLDSTGGLNEQYF	TGTGCCAGCAGTTTGGACTCGACAGGGGGACTAAACGAGCAGTACTTC
TRBD1	TRBV27	TRBJ2-2	.	CASSFLPTGATGELFF	TGTGCCAGCAGTTTCCTCCCGACAGGGGCGACCGGGGAGCTGTTTTTT
TRBD1	TRBV5-5	TRBJ2-7	.	CASSSGTGPYEQYF	TGTGCCAGCAGCTCCGGGACAGGGCCCTACGAGCAGTACTTC
TRBD1	TRBV10-3	TRBJ1-2	.	CAIRGTGLYGYTF	TGTGCCATCAGGGGGACAGGGTTGTATGGCTACACCTTC
.	TRBV7-8	TRBJ1-1	.	CASSLGRQMNTEAFF	TGTGCCAGCAGCTTAGGCAGGCAGATGAACACTGAAGCTTTCTTT
TRBD1	TRBV7-9	TRBJ1-3	.	CASRDRGGNTIYF	TGTGCCAGCAGGGACAGGGGTGGAAACACCATATATTTT
.	TRBV9	TRBJ2-2	.	CASSARQQANTGELFF	TGTGCCAGCAGCGCCCGACAGCAGGCGAACACCGGGGAGCTGTTTTTT
TRBD1	TRBV5-4	TRBJ2-7	.	CASSPGQGYYEQYF	TGTGCCAGCAGCCCAGGACAGGGCTACTACGAGCAGTACTTC
TRBD2	TRBV5-8	TRBJ2-4	.	CASRRKGRGAKNIQYF	TGTGCCAGCAGACGAAAGGGGCGGGGGGCCAAAAACATTCAGTACTTC
.	TRBV7-6	TRBJ1-3	.	CASSLPYPGHGGSSGNTIYF	TGTGCCAGCAGCTTACCTTACCCGGGACACGGAGGTTCCTCGGGAAACACCATATATTTT
.	TRBV29-1	TRBJ1-2	.	CSAEYHLSNGYTF	TGCAGCGCCGAATATCACCTCTCTAATGGCTACACCTTC
TRBD1	TRBV30	TRBJ2-1	.	CAWLHGDRDGFDEQFF	TGTGCCTGGTTACACGGAGACAGGGACGGGTTCGATGAGCAGTTCTTC
.	TRBV30	TRBJ1-4	.	CAWSVVGVGEKLFF	TGTGCCTGGAGTGTCGTAGGGGTCGGTGAAAAACTGTTTTTT
.	TRBV28	TRBJ1-2	.	CASSFAARGWGNYGYTF	TGTGCCAGCAGTTTTGCGGCCAGGGGTTGGGGTAACTATGGCTACACCTTC
TRBD1	TRBV7-8	TRBJ2-7	.	CASSSDRGYEQYF	TGTGCCAGCAGCTCCGACAGGGGCTACGAGCAGTACTTC
TRBD1	TRBV6-5	TRBJ1-3	.	CASRATGVGNTIYF	TGTGCCAGCAGAGCGACAGGGGTTGGAAACACCATATATTTT
.	TRBV6-1	TRBJ2-7	.	CASSESRSYEQYF	TGTGCCAGCAGTGAAAGTCGGTCTTACGAGCAGTACTTC
TRBD2	TRBV4-3	TRBJ2-7	.	CASSHAFEASGVAISYEQYF	TGCGCCAGCAGCCACGCTTTCGAGGCTAGCGGGGTCGCTATCTCCTACGAGCAGTACTTC
.	TRBV7-6	TRBJ2-2	once	CASSRSSGPGELFF	TGTGCCAGCAGCCGATCTTCAGGGCCCGGGGAGCTGTTTTTT
.	TRBV7-9	TRBJ1-1	.	CASSSGRVNTEAFF	TGTGCCAGCAGCTCAGGCAGGGTGAACACTGAAGCTTTCTTT
.	TRBV9	TRBJ2-7	.	CASSVGFLSYEQYF	TGTGCCAGCAGCGTAGGGTTCCTATCCTACGAGCAGTACTTC
TRBD1	TRBV2	TRBJ1-1	.	CASSEVGTGQAFF	TGTGCCAGCAGTGAAGTAGGGACAGGACAAGCTTTCTTT
TRBD2	TRBV19	TRBJ2-7	.	CASSIDSRVAGGSREQYF	TGTGCCAGTAGTATAGATTCCCGGGTAGCGGGAGGGTCGCGCGAGCAGTACTTC
.	TRBV4-2	TRBJ1-2	few	CASSQVGGEAHYGYTF	TGTGCCAGCAGCCAAGTCGGGGGGGAGGCACACTATGGCTACACCTTC
.	TRBV7-8	TRBJ1-4	.	CASSLYGPRDEKLFF	TGTGCCAGCAGCTTATATGGCCCCCGGGATGAAAAACTGTTTTTT
.	TRBV2	TRBJ1-3	.	CASGGRGASTGNTIYF	TGTGCCAGCGGGGGCCGGGGGGCTTCGACCGGAAACACCATATATTTT
TRBD1	TRBV29-1	TRBJ2-7	.	CSVEDYPGQGTYEQYF	TGCAGCGTTGAAGATTATCCGGGACAGGGGACCTACGAGCAGTACTTC
.	TRBV25-1	TRBJ2-7	once	CASRNAGAPYEQYF	TGTGCCAGCAGGAACGCAGGGGCCCCCTACGAGCAGTACTTC